The clone carrying this T cell receptor beta chain has only one observation. The entry originates in a study of T cell changes during pregnancy in multiple sclerosis. CDR3 length: 13 residues. Looked up from germline, CDR1 is LNHNV and CDR2 is YYDKDF (reference sequence). The V end was cut by 4 bases, the J end by 7 bases, with 13 bases between. The method was immunoSEQ multiplex PCR; TCRdb's version includes in-frame clones alone and lacks a portion of them. The sample shows 15,000 to 20,000 clones, approximately 88% of them seen only once. This TCR derives from a female donor in good health, enrolled as a control in a pregnancy study. This material consisted of CD8+ T cells from peripheral blood mononuclear cells, taken in the third trimester of pregnancy. This sequence joins TRBV15 and TRBJ1-1, with no clear D. The DNA of the CDR3 is TGTGCCACCAGCACTTACCCCGTGAGTGAAGCTTTCTTT. This codes for CATSTYPVSEAFF.